Shown below are 28 T cell receptor beta chains from a single sample sequenced in a study of CD8 T cells in Susac syndrome. RNA was extracted with the RNeasy kit, and a quantity of roughly 0.5 to 1 ug was reverse transcribed using random hexamers. Each CDR3 protein is one row after TCRdb ran MiXCR on the immunoSEQ multiplex PCR reads. The data show 200,000 to 300,000 distinct CDR3 sequences, roughly 95% seen once. Sequenced sample: CD4+ T cells from PBMCs. Receptors were obtained from a human donor with Susac syndrome.

This chain connects TRBV7-9 to TRBJ1-2; the D gene is possibly TRBD1 (5 bases). This CDR3 is built from 13 residues. Trimming took 3 bases from V and 5 from J, leaving 10 bases between them. From germline, CDR1 is SEHNR and CDR2 FQNEAQ (reference sequence). The CDR3 DNA sequence: TGTGCCAGCAGCTTGACAGTTGGGTATGGCTACACCTTC. It specifies CASSLTVGYGYTF.

This chain joins TRBV20-1 and TRBJ2-1; 9 bases are shared with TRBD1. CDR1 is DFQATT and CDR2 is SNEGSKA in the germline V gene (reference sequence). V shed 1 base and J 12 bases; nucleotides not matched to a gene: 7. The CDR3 sequence is 13 residues long. The CDR3 sequence: CSARAAGQGLQFF. The CDR3 bases are TGCAGTGCTAGAGCTGCGGGACAGGGTCTGCAGTTCTTC.

CDR3 nucleotides: TGCAGTGCCGAACGGCGGGAGGTAACTGAAGCTTTCTTT. It codes for CSAERREVTEAFF. The V gene is TRBV20-1, the J gene TRBJ1-1; D uncertain. From germline, CDR1 is DFQATT and CDR2 SNEGSKA (reference sequence). The CDR3 consists of 13 residues. Trimming left V 6 bases short and J 5 bases short, with 16 bases between.

This clonotype was seen a single time. CDR3 DNA sequence: TGTGCCTGGAGTTACAGGGGGCTCGGCTACACCTTC. This translates into CAWSYRGLGYTF. The J gene is TRBJ1-2, the V gene TRBV30; 9 positions agree with TRBD1. Germline CDR1 is GTSNPN and CDR2 is SVGIG (reference sequence). Trimming cost V 2 bases and J 8 bases; bases outside gene matches: 3. The CDR3 totals 12 residues.

This chain joins TRBV20-1 and TRBJ1-5, with 8 bases aligning to TRBD1. Germline V lookup: CDR1 DFQATT, CDR2 SNEGSKA (reference sequence). Trimming took 3 bases from V and 5 from J; bases not matched to a gene: 9. The CDR3 loop spans 15 amino acids. DNA of the CDR3: TGCAGTGCTAGTTTTGTGCAGGGGGCGGATCAGCCCCAGCATTTT. This translates into CSASFVQGADQPQHF.

The rearrangement links TRBV20-1 to TRBJ2-3; 7 bases fit TRBD2. Germline V gives CDR1 DFQATT, CDR2 SNEGSKA (reference sequence). CDR3 length equals 15 residues. V lost 3 bases, J lost 1 base, and 7 bases stayed unmatched. In DNA, the CDR3 is TGCAGTGCTAGGTCGGCGGGAGTGGGCACAGATACGCAGTATTTT. Its protein is CSARSAGVGTDTQYF.

CDR3 protein: CASSLQPLGGYTF. The CDR3 coding sequence is TGTGCCAGCAGTTTACAGCCCTTGGGGGGCTACACCTTC. V and J are TRBV27 and TRBJ1-2; no clear D gene. V was pared by 2 bases and J by 8 bases, with 12 bases between. The CDR3 is 13 amino acids. Germline V gives CDR1 MNHEY, CDR2 SMNVEV (reference sequence).

This clonotype came up once. This chain links TRBV29-1 with TRBJ2-1; 10 bases match TRBD2. V lost 6 bases and J lost 6; bases outside the gene matches: 8. Germline CDR1 reads SQVTM; CDR2 reads ANQGSEA. The length of the CDR3 is 14 residues. As DNA, the CDR3 is TGCAGCGTCCTCGGTCAGCGGGAGGGCAATGAGCAGTTCTTC. It specifies CSVLGQREGNEQFF.

The V call is TRBV3-1, the J call TRBJ2-1; D remains ambiguous. Trimming shortened V by 0 bases and J by 4 bases, and 10 bases separated the two germline ends. The CDR3 sequence is 15 residues long. CDR1 is LGHDT and CDR2 is YNNKEL in the germline V gene (reference sequence). The DNA of the CDR3 is TGTGCCAGCAGCCAAGAGTTGGCTGGGTACAATGAGCAGTTCTTC. It is translated as CASSQELAGYNEQFF.

The chain links TRBV2 to TRBJ1-2, with D perhaps matching TRBD1 (6 bases). The CDR3 has 14 residues. Trimming cost V 6 bases and J 2 bases, with 13 bases left between them. From germline, CDR1 is SNHLY and CDR2 FYNNEI. As DNA, the CDR3 is TGTGCCAGCAGGTTTTCGGGGGCCAACTATGGCTACACCTTC. Amino acid sequence: CASRFSGANYGYTF.

The rearrangement joins TRBV15 to TRBJ2-2; D assignment may be TRBD1 or TRBD2 (5 bases each). Germline lookup yields CDR1 LNHNV and CDR2 YYDKDF (reference sequence). Trimming stripped 3 bases from V and 4 bases from J, with 12 bases between. The CDR3 is 15 residues long. The CDR3 region is CATSSPGPITGELFF. The DNA of the CDR3 is TGTGCCACCAGCAGCCCGGGACCAATCACCGGGGAGCTGTTTTTT. The variable domain in full, completed from reference TRBV15 and TRBJ2-2, reads DAMVIQNPRYQVTQFGKPVTLSCSQTLNHNVMYWYQQKSSQAPKLLFHYYDKDFNNEADTPDNFQSRRPNTSFCFLDIRSPGLGDTAMYLCATSSPGPITGELFFGEGSRLTVL.

J is TRBJ2-6 and V is TRBV20-1; D is unresolved. Germline V gives CDR1 DFQATT, CDR2 SNEGSKA (reference sequence). V dropped 0 bases and J dropped 2 bases, with 5 bases sitting between them. The CDR3 consists of 14 residues. CDR3 bases: TGCAGTGCTAGAGATCATACTGGGGCCAACGTCCTGACTTTC. Amino acid sequence: CSARDHTGANVLTF.

J is TRBJ2-1 and V is TRBV2; TRBD2 matches at 10 bases. V gave up 7 bases and J gave up 9 bases; unmatched junction bases: 6. Per germline, CDR1 SNHLY and CDR2 FYNNEI. The CDR3 sequence is 13 residues long. In DNA, the CDR3 is TGTGCCAGCATTCTAGCGGGAGAGGGTGAGCAGTTCTTC. Amino acid sequence: CASILAGEGEQFF. The entire variable domain, with the rest obtained from reference TRBV2 and TRBJ2-1, is as follows: EPEVTQTPSHQVTQMGQEVILRCVPISNHLYFYWYRQILGQKVEFLVSFYNNEISEKSEIFDDQFSVERPDGSNFTLKIRSTKLEDSAMYFCASILAGEGEQFFGPGTRLTVL.

The chain has TRBV24-1 and TRBJ2-2, with a weak D call TRBD2 (6 bases). The CDR3 consists of 14 residues. Germline V CDR1 and CDR2: KGHDR, SFDVKD. Trimming took off 4 bases at V and 6 bases at J, with 11 bases between the two ends. CDR3 sequence: CATSDPKRAGELFF. CDR3 DNA sequence: TGTGCCACCAGTGACCCCAAGCGGGCCGGGGAGCTGTTTTTT.

The chain has TRBV28 and TRBJ1-2; D not certain. The germline V gene has CDR1 MDHEN and CDR2 SYDVKM. V was clipped by 3 bases and J by 1 base, with 12 bases between them. This CDR3 is built from 15 residues. The CDR3 DNA sequence: TGTGCCAGCAGTTTCCCCAAAGGGTTTAACTATGGCTACACCTTC. Its protein is CASSFPKGFNYGYTF.

DNA for the CDR3: TGCAGTGCTAGTATCCAAGAGACCCAGTACTTC. Amino acid sequence: CSASIQETQYF. The chain combines TRBV20-1 with TRBJ2-5; D ambiguous. V was shortened by 3 bases and J by 1 base, with 3 bases between the two germline ends. CDR1 is DFQATT and CDR2 is SNEGSKA in the germline V gene (reference sequence). The CDR3 contains 11 residues.

The V call is TRBV12-5, the J call TRBJ2-5, with TRBD2 as a possible D gene (6 bases). Trimming left V 2 bases short and J 5 bases short, with 15 bases between. The CDR3 totals 15 residues. Per germline, CDR1 LGHNT and CDR2 FRNRAP. CDR3 bases: TGTGCTAGTGGTTTGACCGGGGGTGTTATGGAGACCCAGTACTTC. This translates into CASGLTGGVMETQYF. Based on the CDR3 plus reference TRBV12-5 and TRBJ2-5, the full variable domain is DARVTQTPRHKVTEMGQEVTMRCQPILGHNTVFWYRQTMMQGLELLAYFRNRAPLDDSGMPKDRFSAEMPDATLATLKIQPSEPRDSAVYFCASGLTGGVMETQYFGPGTRLLVL.

The chain uses TRBV29-1 and TRBJ1-4; the D gene is possibly TRBD1 (5 bases). Between the trimmed V and J ends, which lost 7 bases and 10 bases, there was a span of 13 bases. Germline loops: CDR1 SQVTM, CDR2 ANQGSEA. The CDR3 is 11 residues long. CDR3 in amino acids: CSAVGGRKLFF. CDR3 bases: TGCAGCGCCGTCGGGGGACGAAAACTGTTTTTT.

V usage is TRBV15 and J usage is TRBJ2-5, with D perhaps matching TRBD2 (7 bases). Trimming left V 5 bases short and J 3 bases short, with 16 bases between. From germline, CDR1 is LNHNV and CDR2 YYDKDF (reference sequence). CDR3 size: 15 residues. CDR3 amino acids: CATSRPGGRKETQYF. For the CDR3, the DNA is TGTGCCACCAGCCGGCCGGGGGGCCGGAAAGAGACCCAGTACTTC.

CDR3 residues: CASSASLATYEQYF. CDR3 nucleotide sequence: TGCGCCAGCAGCGCCTCACTAGCAACCTACGAGCAGTACTTC. The V and J genes are TRBV5-1 and TRBJ2-7; maybe TRBD2 (6 bases). CDR1 SGHRS and CDR2 YFSETQ come from the germline V gene. V dropped 4 bases and J dropped 2 bases, with 13 bases sitting between them. This CDR3 comprises 14 residues.

The chain employs TRBV30 and TRBJ1-4; D is perhaps TRBD1 (5 bases). V was clipped by 4 bases and J by 6 bases, with 15 bases between them. Germline CDR1 and CDR2: GTSNPN and SVGIG (reference sequence). The CDR3 is 14 residues long. The CDR3: CAWTRRGTDEKLFF. For the CDR3, the DNA is TGTGCCTGGACCCGAAGAGGGACGGATGAAAAACTGTTTTTT.

This rearrangement joins TRBV20-1 to TRBJ1-5; 8 bases agree with TRBD1. The CDR3 consists of 12 residues. Looked up from germline, CDR1 is DFQATT and CDR2 is SNEGSKA (reference sequence). Unmatched junction bases numbered 5, after V lost 6 bases and J lost 7 bases. This CDR3 is CSARTGQQPQHF. In nucleotides, the CDR3 is TGCAGTGCCCGGACAGGGCAACAGCCCCAGCATTTT.

The chain carries TRBV20-1 and TRBJ1-4; TRBD1 agrees at 7 bases. The CDR3 has 15 residues. Germline CDR1 and CDR2: DFQATT and SNEGSKA (reference sequence). V shed 1 base and J 2 bases; nucleotides not matched to a gene: 4. The CDR3 protein is CSARGQTGTNEKLFF. The CDR3 DNA is TGCAGTGCTAGAGGCCAGACAGGGACTAATGAAAAACTGTTTTTT.

Only one count was recorded for this clonotype. The rearrangement joins TRBV29-1 to TRBJ2-7; D may be TRBD2 (5 bases). Deletions cut 6 bases from V and 2 bases from J, with 17 bases between. Per the germline V gene, CDR1 is SQVTM and CDR2 is ANQGSEA. The CDR3 has 14 amino acids. The CDR3 spells CSVLNPGVTYEQYF. As DNA, the CDR3 is TGCAGCGTCTTGAATCCCGGGGTTACCTACGAGCAGTACTTC.

The chain links TRBV25-1 to TRBJ2-5; D perhaps matches TRBD1 (6 bases). The V end lost 3 bases, the J end lost 3 bases, and 20 bases lay between the germline ends. The CDR3 extends over 17 amino acids. CDR1 and CDR2 (germline): MGHDK, SYGVNS. In nucleotides, the CDR3 is TGTGCCAGCAGTGATCATATAAATACAGGGAGAAAAGAGACCCAGTACTTC. Its translation is CASSDHINTGRKETQYF.

The chain carries TRBV29-1 and TRBJ1-2, with no clear D. Trimming left V 3 bases short and J 6 bases short, with 8 bases between. This CDR3 has 11 amino acids. Germline loops: CDR1 SQVTM, CDR2 ANQGSEA. CDR3 in DNA: TGCAGCGTTGACCGTGAAGATGGCTACACCTTC. Its protein is CSVDREDGYTF. Full variable domain (missing parts from reference TRBV29-1 and TRBJ1-2): SAVISQKPSRDICQRGTSLTIQCQVDSQVTMMFWYRQQPGQSLTLIATANQGSEATYESGFVIDKFPISRPNLTFSTLTVSNMSPEDSSIYLCSVDREDGYTFGSGTRLTVV.

The V call is TRBV4-1, the J call TRBJ2-6, with D possibly being TRBD1 (5 bases). Per germline, CDR1 MGHRA and CDR2 YSYEKL. The V gene lost 0 bases and the J gene lost 0 bases, with 12 bases spanning the gap. The CDR3 is made up of 18 amino acids. In DNA form, the CDR3 reads TGCGCCAGCAGCCAAGATTCCCAGGGCCCCTCTGGGGCCAACGTCCTGACTTTC. Amino acids: CASSQDSQGPSGANVLTF.

The V and J genes are TRBV20-1 and TRBJ1-5; 10 bases are a match to TRBD1. Germline V lookup: CDR1 DFQATT, CDR2 SNEGSKA (reference sequence). This CDR3 region has 13 residues. J gave up 4 bases and V 6 bases, and 3 bases lay outside the gene matches. DNA for the CDR3: TGCAGTGCCCGACAGGGGGCGAATCAGCCCCAGCATTTT. As protein: CSARQGANQPQHF.